This is a list of T cell receptor beta chains from one sample in a study of human T cells and chemical hapten exposure. TCRdb redid the calling of the RACE reads with MiXCR, one entry per CDR3 protein. This sample has 150,000 to 200,000 distinct CDR3 sequences, with about 22% found just once. Sequences were derived from whole blood, sampled in connection with sensitization to the hapten diphenylcyclopropenone (DPC). The receptors were sampled from a woman aged 50 to 65 with alopecia areata. Some clones in this sample may be carry-over from other donors' samples. Both conserved end residues are part of each CDR3. Fields, in order: D gene, V gene, CDR3 protein. A D gene is named only where the DNA matches it firmly.

NA TRBV20-1 CSARDGTLVSETQYF
NA TRBV29-1 CSAGDEKLFF
NA TRBV3-1 CASSRTDEAFF
NA TRBV28 CASSLEPTFSSYEQYF
TRBD1 TRBV5-1 CASSGGTAGEKLFF
NA TRBV12-3/TRBV12-4 CASSLRSRATEAFF
TRBD1 TRBV16 CASSQDRVDTEAFF
TRBD2 TRBV7-2 CASSLGTSAPYEQYF
NA TRBV7-9 CASSLEAGNYNEQFF
NA TRBV7-2 CASSYTGSEAFF
NA TRBV7-6 CASSLKGDPDTQYF
NA TRBV6-6 CASSAGEGLSNQPQHF
NA TRBV5-1 CASSLDQINYGYNF
TRBD1 TRBV24-1 CATSDWGTGEYYNEQFF
NA TRBV27 CAGSLSVRNSNQPQHF
NA TRBV20-1 CSARGETLNEQFF
TRBD1 TRBV5-6 CASSPFDRGRFVLTF
NA TRBV28 CASSFWPEQYF
NA TRBV11-2 CASSLDLISYEQYF
NA TRBV11-2 CASSPLGSTDTQYF
NA TRBV10-3 CASGVSSPLHF
TRBD1 TRBV6-6 CASNEQGEVETQYF
NA TRBV7-9 CASSKETGLSYGYTF
NA TRBV20-1 CSARATSVETQYF
NA TRBV5-1 CASHSALGETQYF
NA TRBV27 CASTTREHLDYGYTF
NA TRBV2 CASSRDTGNTIYF
TRBD1 TRBV19 CASTWTGVREKLFF
TRBD2 TRBV3-1 CASSPWESGRGGEQFF
TRBD1 TRBV20-1 CKLGTGDTEAFF
NA TRBV6-4 CASSDSGGRGTGELFF
TRBD1 TRBV20-1 CSVSRQGASTDTQYF
NA TRBV5-1 CARDVCYEQYF
NA TRBV10-3 CAISVSPGQQETQYF
NA TRBV4-2 CASSSVFAGGPETQYF
NA TRBV29-1 CSVGAGLNTEAFF
TRBD2 TRBV2 CGGGRSTGELFF
NA TRBV3-1 CASSQDRKVVKTQYF
NA TRBV18 CASSLGAAYNEQFF
TRBD1 TRBV5-6 CASSGPGGSYNSPLHF
NA TRBV12-3/TRBV12-4 CASTGGFAYNEQFF
TRBD1 TRBV15 CATSNPLSGGGETQYF
TRBD2 TRBV2 CASTTSGRYEQYF
NA TRBV15 CATSRGPGVEQFF
NA TRBV6-1 CASSRAGTLNTGELFF
NA TRBV12-3/TRBV12-4 CASTDRRGYEQYF
NA TRBV12-3/TRBV12-4 CASSLLNTEAFF
NA TRBV20-1 CSAAIDSGNTIYF
NA TRBV6-5 CASSYFGQKETQYF
NA TRBV25-1 CASRGHRANSGANVLTF
TRBD2 TRBV11-2 CASSFAQRGYEQYF
NA TRBV20-1 CSAEVQNENYEQYF
NA TRBV27 CASSFVPSSYNEQFF
NA TRBV12-3/TRBV12-4 CASSFMSDTQYF
NA TRBV24-1 CATTDRGWSETQYF